This T cell receptor beta chain was profiled in a study of T cell responses to AZD1222 COVID-19 vaccine. General study findings and limits: Rises in breadth and depth of Spike-specific TCRs came after two AZD1222 doses.

A note on this clone: Its antigen is as yet unknown.

Germline V gene lookup returns CDR1 MDHEN and CDR2 SYDVKM. This CDR3 is 15 amino acids long. V shed 6 bases and J 4 bases; nucleotides not matched to a gene: 10. This table comes from immunoSEQ multiplex PCR, and its TCRdb copy is limited to in-frame clones, with some not included. In the table there are 150,000 or so clones, roughly nine tenths of which are singletons. The clonotype originates from an adult in good health. Sequenced material: peripheral blood, taken on day 0 of AZD1222 vaccination. This sequence joins TRBV28 and TRBJ2-7, with 9 bases matching TRBD2. CDR3 amino acids: CASSGWGGRAYEQYF. The CDR3 nucleotides are TGTGCCAGCAGCGGCTGGGGCGGGAGGGCATACGAGCAGTACTTC.